This T cell receptor beta chain was sequenced during a study of cytomegalovirus exposure and HLA in healthy donors (TCRdb year 2017). Context from the whole study: An earlier analysis of approximately 640 of the donors reported about 250 Gb of sequence data and approximately 110 million unique TCR beta sequences from around 200 million T cells. An early release that covered 640 HLA-typed donors contained around 330 gigabases of sequencing data and around 80 million unique TCR sequences. The genetic ancestry cluster associated with self-reported Caucasian donors included about four fifths of the roughly 400 genotyped donors. The study was designed to test whether signatures of past pathogen exposure could be identified by cataloging public T cell receptors. The study profiled the T cell repertoires of some 610 subjects by immunosequencing and related them to cytomegalovirus serostatus. A separate validation cohort of more than 100 different subjects was used in addition to the roughly 700-subject first cohort. To predict cytomegalovirus infection status, the study brought together high-throughput TCR immunosequencing, statistical association of individual TCRs with disease status, and machine learning. A later analysis re-examined previously published TCR beta repertoires from roughly 720 donors and added high-resolution HLA genotyping to investigate patterns of TCR occurrence. Rather than using new phenotypic data, the later analysis identified candidate immune exposures from TCR beta sequences and from how often those sequences occurred across donors. An earlier analysis of fewer than 750 of the donors used high-throughput TCR beta sequencing to judge whether each TCR beta V gene segment behaved as functional or pseudogenic. Donor age, sex, ethnicity and CMV serostatus were compiled alongside the repertoire data. A later genetic analysis took genome-wide SNP genotypes for about three fifths of the roughly 670 donors and used that subset as a discovery cohort. All discovery cohort repertoires had been generated on a single sequencing platform. Both class I and class II loci were covered by HLA typing, at four-digit resolution. Typing coverage varied by locus: about 629-630 donors for A, B, C, DRB1 and DQB1; approximately 500 for DQA1; approximately 570 for DPA1; 400 to 480 for DPB1. A few DR-DQ haplotypes were handled as single units for association and clustering because linkage in the cohort was strong. Among under 450 genotyped donors of the cohort, an average of around 240,000 unique TCR beta nucleotide sequences were sequenced per donor, approximately 20% of them non-productive.

Libraries were prepared through the immunoSEQ multiplex PCR assay. For the multiplex PCR, a mixture combining 60 forward primers for TCR Vbeta segments and 13 reverse primers for TCR Jbeta segments was used. Amplification of the CDR3 region of rearranged TCR beta genes was performed with a multiplex PCR assay on genomic DNA. On the Illumina HiSeq System, the amplified TCR beta libraries were sequenced as 87-base-pair reads. As for the authors' bioinformatics: In a later analysis, approximately 74 million unique TCR beta chains were counted across the 666 repertoires, and approximately 9.9 million of these chains were shared by at least two donors. Raw reads were error-corrected and collapsed into unique sequences with a nearest-neighbor algorithm that merged closely related sequences to remove PCR and sequencing errors. To assign V, D and J gene segments, CDR3 sequences were aligned to IMGT reference sequences. Each retained sequence needed at least a six-nucleotide match to both a V gene segment and a J gene segment. A rearrangement was called productive if the CDR3 had no stop codons and remained in frame with V and J, and every other rearrangement was called non-productive. Following IMGT convention, CDR3 was defined as the stretch from the second conserved V-encoded cysteine to the conserved J-encoded phenylalanine. The earlier analysis of about 640 of the donors excluded any sequence lacking an unambiguous match to a single V gene segment. In an earlier analysis of 587 of the donors, V segments were called functional above 56.7% productive rearrangements and were called segregating when the between-donor standard deviation exceeded 5%. A statistical classification framework was developed to diagnose cytomegalovirus status using the catalog of TCR beta chain sequences. V and J gene assignment, in a later analysis, came from comparing TCR nucleotide sequences with IMGT/GENE-DB human TR gene sequences. The TCRdist pipeline was used in a later analysis to assign CDR3 sequences and most-parsimonious VDJ recombination scenarios. In a later analysis, each TCR beta chain was defined by its CDR3 amino acid sequence together with its V-gene family, and reads lacking a unique V-gene family were excluded. As a way to deal with suspected cross-contamination and a sequencing artifact, a later analysis dropped hundreds of nucleotide sequences that were highly shared and had low generation probability. For each public chain, a later analysis derived a clonal expansion index from normalized ranks of inferred template counts within each repertoire. A later analysis computed generation probabilities with a VDJ recombination model fitted to out-of-frame rearrangements, and checked the results against IGoR. In a later analysis, hypergeometric tests were used to score TCR-TCR, TCR-HLA and TCR-CMV co-occurrence, with a repertoire-size bias correction applied to TCR pairs. To estimate false discovery rates, a later analysis permuted the HLA or CMV assignments 20 times. In a later analysis, co-occurring TCRs were grouped using DBSCAN, with TCRdist sequence similarity added in when clustering inside HLA-allele-positive subsets. Co-occurrence clustering excluded repertoires with fewer than 30,000 or more than 120,000 public chains, plus five with anomalous nucleotide sharing. TCRdb took over this immuneACCESS table, retaining in-frame rearrangements with V and J assigned. Such tables are incomplete; in checked studies, under half of the missing clones stem from an unresolved V gene, and the remainder is unexplained. The V and J calls and clone size come from that table; D and trimming were worked out from the DNA. Recorded for this sample are approximately 59,000 clones; 65% to 80% of them occurred a single time. The ten top clones hold around a sixth of the sample.

The cohort consisted of more than 650 healthy bone marrow donors. All cohort members were sampled while nominally healthy, although unrecorded immune exposures were likely present. The donor tested CMV seropositive, placing the donor among the approximately 310 seropositive members of the cohort. A peripheral blood sample was provided by each donor, and peripheral blood mononuclear cells were used for TCR beta sequencing. Genomic DNA extraction from the blood cell samples was performed with the Qiagen DNeasy Blood Extraction Kit. Remarks on this clone: Its antigen is currently not known. Base qualities are not at hand, and no much larger clone is one base apart.

General study outcomes and caveats: The 87-base-pair reads could not distinguish some IMGT-functional V segments, including TRBV6-2 and TRBV6-3, so those segments were excluded. The classifier was reported to diagnose cytomegalovirus status with high specificity and sensitivity in both the original cohort and the validation cohort. Because counts were too low, more than 15 rarely observed V segments, including chromosome 9 orphons, were excluded from the earlier analysis of around 590 of the donors. In a later genetic analysis, fewer N-insertions in productive TCRs were reported among donors in an Asian-associated ancestry cluster than the roughly 640-donor mean. This cohort had only TCR beta chains sequenced, and the lack of alpha or paired-chain data limited which features could be detected. A later analysis found that HLA-associated TCR beta chains were more clonally expanded and had lower generation probabilities than equally common non-associated chains. While some public TCRs were present in many individuals, most TCR sequences turned up only very rarely across donors. The presence/absence analyses assumed that sequencing depth was roughly uniform across donors, and that assumption may not be true. The authors suggested that the approach could potentially be generalized to other disease states and immunological phenotypes. Correlated functional status among segregating V segments might reflect linkage disequilibrium, but an unknown experimental factor could not be ruled out. In an earlier analysis of approximately 600 of the donors, most TCR beta V segments were observed in productive rearrangements about 87% or about 30% of the time, broadly matching IMGT annotations. For the cohort, immune exposure information was limited to CMV serostatus. A cluster of highly shared sequence variants was judged likely to represent a technical artifact of the sequencing pipeline. A later analysis found that TCR association rates varied across HLA loci, with DRB1 alleles showing the most associated TCRs and HLA-C alleles the fewest. Three of the identified cytomegalovirus-associated TCR beta chains were confirmed in vitro to be specific for cytomegalovirus antigens. A later genetic analysis associated a missense DCLRE1C variant with V-gene and J-gene trimming of TCR beta chains, and an independent cohort replicated the association. A total of 150 to 200 TCR beta chains were listed by the study as associated with cytomegalovirus. HLA typing was unavailable for some donors at each locus, so association tests used only the typed subset. A later analysis found that most CMV-associated TCR beta chains appeared HLA-restricted, with HLA associations seemingly driven largely by CMV exposure. Strong co-occurrence of HLA alleles, especially DR and DQ, made assigning TCR associations to individual alleles difficult. A further reported finding was that TCR beta sequences accurately predicted the HLA-A and HLA-B alleles for most subjects in the first cohort. In a later analysis, several top co-occurrence clusters were reported to appear linked to parvovirus B19, influenza, CMV and Epstein-Barr virus. A later analysis associated about 16,000 TCR beta sequences with specific HLA alleles at a false discovery rate of 0.05.

The CDR3 holds 15 amino acids from the cysteine to the phenylalanine. This entry keeps only the CDR3 DNA: 45 bases, framed from base 1. V loses 4 bases at its end and J loses 4 bases; junction bases beyond the gene matches: 8. The germline V gene (reference sequence) supplies CDR1 MNHNY and CDR2 SVGAGI. The V and J segments used are TRBV6-6 and TRBJ1-2, and 8 junctional nucleotides match TRBD1. This receptor was obtained from a man between 35 and 55 years old in good health and CMV-seropositive. The sample consisted of PBMCs. The sequence in DNA is TGTGCCAGCAGTTCTGCACAGGGGGTTGGCTATGGCTACACCTTC. This is translated as CASSSAQGVGYGYTF.